This T cell receptor beta chain was profiled in a study of shared clonotypes between healthy human individuals. Findings and caveats of the study: Some naive CD4 clonotypes, around 5%, turned up in common across several donors. Rarefaction showed that sequencing of sorted subsets was incomplete (despite large depth).

Trimming pared 2 bases from V and 3 bases from J, leaving 11 bases between. From germline, CDR1 is SNHLY and CDR2 FYNNEI. There are 15 residues in the CDR3. It was CD45RO-negative cells, positively selected for CCR7, that made up naive CD8 cells, with terminally differentiated effector memory CD45RA+ cells excluded. Every one of the donors was a Caucasian adult that lived in Nashville, Tennessee. In regard to this clone: Its antigen remains unknown.

The authors split each subset's genomic DNA evenly across several immunoSEQ plates. Here immunoSEQ multiplex PCR was the method, and the copy in TCRdb shows in-frame clones only, minus some. The sample carries about 590,000 clones, nearly 97% recorded once. The sequencing input was naive CD8+ T cells sorted from blood. V is TRBV2 and J is TRBJ1-5; possible D gene TRBD1, 5 bases. This sequence was found in a woman aged 25 to 39 in good health. Here the CDR3 DNA reads TGTGCCAGCAGTGAACTAGGGACGGCCAATCAGCCCCAGCATTTT. Translation gives CASSELGTANQPQHF.